The present T cell receptor beta chain was sequenced within a study of graft-versus-host responses after intestinal transplantation. Whole-study context: Each transplant was multivisceral, liver-intestinal, or isolated intestinal. All recipients got anti-thymocyte globulin induction, then tacrolimus and steroids for approximately 3 years.

This CDR3 contains 14 residues. Germline CDR1 reads SNHLY; CDR2 reads FYNNEI. The V gene lost 0 bases and the J gene lost 0 bases, with 3 bases spanning the gap. This table comes from immunoSEQ multiplex PCR, and its TCRdb copy is limited to in-frame clones, with some not included. The repertoire holds 35,000 to 55,000 clones, 90% to 95% seen once, with 5% to 6.5% in the top ten. Details on this clone: The antigen is undetermined.

General study points: Investigators detected GvH clones in recipient marrow, with some emerging earlier in ileum or blood.

The rearrangement links TRBV2 to TRBJ1-3; D remains unclear. This sequence was found in a human patient who received an intestinal transplant, so some T cells may come from the graft donor. This material consisted of PBMCs, taken about 800 days after a first intestinal transplant, on the day of a second. In DNA form, the CDR3 reads TGTGCCAGCAGTGAAGCCGGCTCTGGAAACACCATATATTTT. As protein: CASSEAGSGNTIYF.